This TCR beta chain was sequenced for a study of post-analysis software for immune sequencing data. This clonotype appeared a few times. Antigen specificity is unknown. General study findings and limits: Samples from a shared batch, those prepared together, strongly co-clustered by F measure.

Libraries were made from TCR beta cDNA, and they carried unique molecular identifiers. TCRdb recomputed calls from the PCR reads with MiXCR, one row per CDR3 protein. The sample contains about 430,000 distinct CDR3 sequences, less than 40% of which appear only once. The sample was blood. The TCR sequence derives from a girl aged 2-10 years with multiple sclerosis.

The CDR3 bases are TGTGCCAGCAGCCGGGCAAGGGGAGATACGCAGTATTTT. This gives the protein CASSRARGDTQYF. The V and J genes are TRBV3-1 and TRBJ2-3; D possibly corresponds to TRBD1 (5 bases). The CDR3 is 13 amino acids. Germline assignment: CDR1 LGHDT and CDR2 YNNKEL (reference sequence). V lost 4 bases and J 5 bases, leaving 10 bases between the germline ends.